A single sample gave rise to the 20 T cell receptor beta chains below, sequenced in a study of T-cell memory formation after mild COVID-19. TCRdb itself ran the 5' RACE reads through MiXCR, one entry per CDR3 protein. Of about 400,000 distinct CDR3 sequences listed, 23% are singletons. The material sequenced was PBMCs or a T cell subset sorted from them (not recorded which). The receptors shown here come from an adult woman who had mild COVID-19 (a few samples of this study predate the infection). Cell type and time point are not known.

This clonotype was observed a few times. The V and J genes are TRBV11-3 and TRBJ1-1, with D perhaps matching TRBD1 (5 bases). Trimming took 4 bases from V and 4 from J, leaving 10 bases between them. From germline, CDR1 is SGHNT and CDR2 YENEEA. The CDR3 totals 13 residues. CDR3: CASSSVGVTEAFF. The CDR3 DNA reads TGTGCCAGCAGCTCCGTGGGGGTCACTGAAGCTTTCTTT.

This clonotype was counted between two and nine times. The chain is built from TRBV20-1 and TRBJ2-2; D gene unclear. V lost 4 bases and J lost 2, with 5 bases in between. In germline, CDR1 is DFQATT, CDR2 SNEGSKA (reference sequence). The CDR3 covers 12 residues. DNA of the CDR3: TGCAGTGCTAACGCTAACACCGGGGAGCTGTTTTTT. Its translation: CSANANTGELFF.

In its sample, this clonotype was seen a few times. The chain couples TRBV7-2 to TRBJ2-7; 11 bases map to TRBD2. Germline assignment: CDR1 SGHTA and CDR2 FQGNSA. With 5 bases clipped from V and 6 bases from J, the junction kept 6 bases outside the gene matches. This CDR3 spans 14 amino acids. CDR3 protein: CASSATSGNREQYF. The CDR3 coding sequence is TGTGCCAGCAGCGCGACTAGCGGGAATCGCGAGCAGTACTTC.

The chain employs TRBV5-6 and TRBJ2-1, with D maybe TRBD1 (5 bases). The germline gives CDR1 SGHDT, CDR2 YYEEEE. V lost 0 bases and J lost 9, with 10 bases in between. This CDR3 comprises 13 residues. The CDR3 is CASSLGGGPEQFF. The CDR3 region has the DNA TGTGCCAGCAGCTTGGGGGGCGGACCTGAGCAGTTCTTC.

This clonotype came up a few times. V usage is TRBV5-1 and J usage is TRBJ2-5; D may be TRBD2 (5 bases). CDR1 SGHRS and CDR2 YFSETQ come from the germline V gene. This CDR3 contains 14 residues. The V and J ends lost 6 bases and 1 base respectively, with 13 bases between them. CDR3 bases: TGCGCCAGCACCTTCCTTGGGAGCCAAGAGACCCAGTACTTC. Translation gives CASTFLGSQETQYF.

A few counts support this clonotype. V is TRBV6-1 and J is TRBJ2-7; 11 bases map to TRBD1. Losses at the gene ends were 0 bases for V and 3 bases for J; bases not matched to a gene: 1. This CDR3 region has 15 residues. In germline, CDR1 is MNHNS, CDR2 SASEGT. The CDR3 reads CASSEAGTGGYEQYF. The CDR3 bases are TGTGCCAGCAGTGAAGCCGGGACAGGGGGCTACGAGCAGTACTTC.

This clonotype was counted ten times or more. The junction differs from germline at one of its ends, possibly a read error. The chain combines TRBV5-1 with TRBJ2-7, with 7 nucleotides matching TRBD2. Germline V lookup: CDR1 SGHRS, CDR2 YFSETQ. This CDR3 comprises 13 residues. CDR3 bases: TGTGCCAGCAGCTTGGGGGGGAACTACGAGCAGTACTTC. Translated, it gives CASSLGGNYEQYF.

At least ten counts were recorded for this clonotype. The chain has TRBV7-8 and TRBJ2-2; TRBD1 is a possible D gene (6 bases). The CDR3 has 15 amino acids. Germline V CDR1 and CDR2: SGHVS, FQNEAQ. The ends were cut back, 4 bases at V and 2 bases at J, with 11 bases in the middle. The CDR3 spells CASSYQDRNTGELFF. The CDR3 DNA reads TGTGCCAGCAGCTACCAGGACAGAAACACCGGGGAGCTGTTTTTT.

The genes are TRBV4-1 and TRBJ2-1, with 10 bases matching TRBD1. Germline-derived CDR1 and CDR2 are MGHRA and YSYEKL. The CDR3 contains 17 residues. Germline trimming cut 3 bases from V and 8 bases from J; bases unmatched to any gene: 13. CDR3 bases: TGCGCCAGCAGCCAGGGCTATTATAGGGACAGGGGCCATGAGCAGTTCTTC. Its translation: CASSQGYYRDRGHEQFF.

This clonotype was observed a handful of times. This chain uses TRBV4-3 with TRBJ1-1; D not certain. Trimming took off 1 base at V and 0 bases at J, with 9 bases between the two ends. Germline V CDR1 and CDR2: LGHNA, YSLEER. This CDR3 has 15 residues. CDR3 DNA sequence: TGCGCCAGCAGCCAAGGGGCGGGATTGAACACTGAAGCTTTCTTT. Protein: CASSQGAGLNTEAFF.

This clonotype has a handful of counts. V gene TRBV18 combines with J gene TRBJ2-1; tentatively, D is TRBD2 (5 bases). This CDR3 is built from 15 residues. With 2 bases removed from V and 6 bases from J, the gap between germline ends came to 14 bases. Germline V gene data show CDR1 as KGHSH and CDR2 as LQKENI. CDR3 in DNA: TGTGCCAGCTCACCAAGTGGAGGATCGGGCAATGAGCAGTTCTTC. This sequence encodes CASSPSGGSGNEQFF.

The CDR3 is CASSFSTDSYEQYF. CDR3 DNA: TGTGCCAGCAGTTTTTCGACGGATTCCTACGAGCAGTACTTC. This rearrangement joins TRBV27 to TRBJ2-7; D unresolved. This CDR3 is 14 amino acids long. Trimming stripped 3 bases from V and 1 base from J, with 10 bases between. The germline CDR1 and CDR2 sequences are MNHEY and SMNVEV (reference sequence).

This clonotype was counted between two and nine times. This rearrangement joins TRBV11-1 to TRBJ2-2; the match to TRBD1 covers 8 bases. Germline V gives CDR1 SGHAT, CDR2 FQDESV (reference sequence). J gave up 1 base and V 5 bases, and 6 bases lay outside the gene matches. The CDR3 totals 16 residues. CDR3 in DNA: TGTGCCAGCAGCAAACTCGGACAGGGGAACACCGGGGAGCTGTTTTTT. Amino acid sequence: CASSKLGQGNTGELFF.

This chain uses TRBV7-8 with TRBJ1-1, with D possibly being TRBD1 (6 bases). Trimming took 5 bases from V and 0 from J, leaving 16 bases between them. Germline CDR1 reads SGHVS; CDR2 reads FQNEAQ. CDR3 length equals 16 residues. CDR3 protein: CASSPSVGAMNTEAFF. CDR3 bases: TGTGCCAGCAGCCCCTCGGTGGGGGCCATGAACACTGAAGCTTTCTTT.

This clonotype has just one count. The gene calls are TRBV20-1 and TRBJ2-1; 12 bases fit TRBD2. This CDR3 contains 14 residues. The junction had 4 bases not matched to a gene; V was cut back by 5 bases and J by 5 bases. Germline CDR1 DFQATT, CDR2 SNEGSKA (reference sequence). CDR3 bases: TGCAGTGCTGATGGACTAGCGGGAAACAATGAGCAGTTCTTC. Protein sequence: CSADGLAGNNEQFF.

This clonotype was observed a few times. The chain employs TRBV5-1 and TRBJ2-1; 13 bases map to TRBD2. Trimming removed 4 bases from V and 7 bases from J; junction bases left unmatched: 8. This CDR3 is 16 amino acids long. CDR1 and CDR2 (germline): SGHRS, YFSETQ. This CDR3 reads CASSIPGTSGINEQFF. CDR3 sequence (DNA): TGCGCCAGCAGCATCCCCGGGACTAGCGGGATTAATGAGCAGTTCTTC. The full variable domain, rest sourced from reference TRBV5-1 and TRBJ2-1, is KAGVTQTPRYLIKTRGQQVTLSCSPISGHRSVSWYQQTPGQGLQFLFEYFSETQRNKGNFPGRFSGRQFSNSRSEMNVSTLELGDSALYLCASSIPGTSGINEQFFGPGTRLTVL.

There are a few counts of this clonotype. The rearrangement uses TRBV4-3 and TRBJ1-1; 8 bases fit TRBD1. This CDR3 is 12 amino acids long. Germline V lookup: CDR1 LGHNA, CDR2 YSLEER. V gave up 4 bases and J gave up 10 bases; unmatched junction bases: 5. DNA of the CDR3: TGCGCCAGCAGCCTTTCAGGGGGCAGAGCTTTCTTT. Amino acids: CASSLSGGRAFF.

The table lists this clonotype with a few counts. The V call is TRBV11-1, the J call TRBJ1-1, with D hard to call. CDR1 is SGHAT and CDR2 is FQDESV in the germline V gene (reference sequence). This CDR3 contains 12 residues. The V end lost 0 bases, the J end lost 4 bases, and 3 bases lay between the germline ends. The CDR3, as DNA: TGTGCCAGCAGCTTAGCGACCACTGAAGCTTTCTTT. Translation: CASSLATTEAFF.

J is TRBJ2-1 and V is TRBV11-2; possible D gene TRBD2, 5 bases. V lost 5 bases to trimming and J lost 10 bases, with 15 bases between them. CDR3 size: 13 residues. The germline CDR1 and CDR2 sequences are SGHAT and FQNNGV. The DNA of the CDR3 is TGTGCCAGCAGCCGGATTGCCCGGAGGGAGCAGTTCTTC. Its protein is CASSRIARREQFF.

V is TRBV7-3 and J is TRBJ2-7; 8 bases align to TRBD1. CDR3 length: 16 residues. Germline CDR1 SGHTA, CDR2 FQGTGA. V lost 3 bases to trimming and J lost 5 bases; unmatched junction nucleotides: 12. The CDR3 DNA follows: TGTGCCAGCAGCTTCCTCGGAGGACAGGGCTTGGACGAGCAGTACTTC. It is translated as CASSFLGGQGLDEQYF.